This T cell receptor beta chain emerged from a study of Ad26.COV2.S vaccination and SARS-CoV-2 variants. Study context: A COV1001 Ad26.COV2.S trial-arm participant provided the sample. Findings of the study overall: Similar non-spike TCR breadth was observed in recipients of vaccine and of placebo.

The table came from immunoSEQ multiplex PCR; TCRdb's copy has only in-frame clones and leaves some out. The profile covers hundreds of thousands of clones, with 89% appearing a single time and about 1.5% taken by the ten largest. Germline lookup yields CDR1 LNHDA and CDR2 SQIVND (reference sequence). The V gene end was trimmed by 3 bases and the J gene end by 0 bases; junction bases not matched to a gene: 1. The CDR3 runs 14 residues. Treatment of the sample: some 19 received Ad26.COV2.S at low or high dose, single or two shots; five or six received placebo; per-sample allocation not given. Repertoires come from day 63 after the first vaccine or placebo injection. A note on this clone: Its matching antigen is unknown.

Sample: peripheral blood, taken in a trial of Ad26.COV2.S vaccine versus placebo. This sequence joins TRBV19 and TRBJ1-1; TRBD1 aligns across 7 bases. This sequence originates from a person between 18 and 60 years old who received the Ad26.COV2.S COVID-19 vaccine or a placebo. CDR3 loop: CASSMGQLNTEAFF. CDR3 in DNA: TGTGCCAGTAGTATGGGACAGCTGAACACTGAAGCTTTCTTT.